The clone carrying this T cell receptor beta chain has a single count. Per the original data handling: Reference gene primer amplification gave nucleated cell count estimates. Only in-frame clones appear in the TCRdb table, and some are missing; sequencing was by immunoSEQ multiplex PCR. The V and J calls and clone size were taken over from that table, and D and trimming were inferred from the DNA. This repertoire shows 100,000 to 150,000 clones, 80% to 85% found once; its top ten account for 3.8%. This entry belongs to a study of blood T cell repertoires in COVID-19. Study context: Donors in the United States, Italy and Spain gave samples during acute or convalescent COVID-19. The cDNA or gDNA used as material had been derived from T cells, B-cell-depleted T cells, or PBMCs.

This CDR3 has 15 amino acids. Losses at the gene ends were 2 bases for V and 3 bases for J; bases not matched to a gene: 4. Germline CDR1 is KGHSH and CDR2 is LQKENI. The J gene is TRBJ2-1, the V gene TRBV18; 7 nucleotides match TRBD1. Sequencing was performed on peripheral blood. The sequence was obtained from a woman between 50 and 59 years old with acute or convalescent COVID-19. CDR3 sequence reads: CASSPIGQDYNEQFF. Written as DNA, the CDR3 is TGTGCCAGCTCACCAATAGGACAGGACTACAATGAGCAGTTCTTC.